A single sample is the source of the 23 T cell receptor beta chains below, sequenced in a study of PD-1 blockade in classical Hodgkin lymphoma. No patient escaped relapse after autologous stem cell transplantation, and brentuximab vedotin exposure varied. Sequencing was performed with immunoSEQ multiplex PCR; in TCRdb, only in-frame clones are kept and a portion is missing. The table has about 53,000 clones, over 75% seen once. Sequenced here: peripheral blood mononuclear cells (PBMCs), sampled at baseline. These receptors were obtained from a human donor with classical Hodgkin lymphoma.

This clone was seen only once. The genes are TRBV30 and TRBJ2-7; perhaps TRBD2 as D (6 bases). Germline-derived CDR1 and CDR2 are GTSNPN and SVGIG (reference sequence). The CDR3 runs 11 residues. Trimming left V 1 base short and J 7 bases short, with 8 bases between. Here the CDR3 reads CAWSAGGEQYF. The CDR3 coding sequence is TGTGCCTGGAGTGCCGGAGGGGAGCAGTACTTC.

The V and J genes are TRBV2 and TRBJ2-1, with 14 bases aligning to TRBD2. This CDR3 contains 13 residues. CDR1 SNHLY and CDR2 FYNNEI come from the germline V gene. J lost 15 bases, V lost 3 bases, and 4 bases had no gene match. CDR3 bases: TGTGCCAGCAGTGACTGGACTAGCGGGAGGTTGTTCTTC. This sequence encodes CASSDWTSGRLFF. Combining the CDR3 with reference TRBV2 and TRBJ2-1 gives the whole variable domain EPEVTQTPSHQVTQMGQEVILRCVPISNHLYFYWYRQILGQKVEFLVSFYNNEISEKSEIFDDQFSVERPDGSNFTLKIRSTKLEDSAMYFCASSDWTSGRLFFGPGTRLTVL.

This clone was seen a few times. J is TRBJ1-4 and V is TRBV28; no firm D call. Looked up from germline, CDR1 is MDHEN and CDR2 is SYDVKM. This CDR3 spans 16 amino acids. V was pared by 4 bases and J by 3 bases, with 15 bases between. CDR3 nucleotides: TGTGCCAGCAGTTGGGTTGATTCCTCGGCTAATGAAAAACTGTTTTTT. It specifies CASSWVDSSANEKLFF.

This clone was counted once. This chain uses TRBV4-1 with TRBJ2-4, with 10 positions matching TRBD2. Germline lookup yields CDR1 MGHRA and CDR2 YSYEKL. The CDR3 is 20 residues long. The V segment lost 1 base and the J segment 0 bases; nucleotides outside the gene matches: 12. CDR3 nucleotide sequence: TGCGCCAGCAGCCAAGGGAGACTAGCGGGCCCACCTCTAGCCAAAAACATTCAGTACTTC. This sequence encodes CASSQGRLAGPPLAKNIQYF.

J is TRBJ2-3 and V is TRBV5-1, with 9 nucleotides matching TRBD2. The length of the CDR3 is 17 residues. V dropped 4 bases and J dropped 2; count of bases not matched to a gene: 11. CDR1 is SGHRS and CDR2 is YFSETQ in the germline V gene. The DNA of the CDR3 is TGCGCCAGCAGCGGAGACCCCGGGACTAGCTACACAGATACGCAGTATTTT. This codes for CASSGDPGTSYTDTQYF.

V usage is TRBV9 and J usage is TRBJ2-1, with TRBD2 identical over 8 bases. Germline-derived CDR1 and CDR2 are SGDLS and YYNGEE. V was clipped by 3 bases and J by 4 bases; unmatched bases: 6. The CDR3 is 15 amino acids. CDR3 nucleotides: TGTGCCAGCAGCGCCCGACTAGCGACTTACAATGAGCAGTTCTTC. It codes for CASSARLATYNEQFF.

In its sample, this clone was seen a few times. The chain's CDR3 is CASSLTTGVNTEAFF. For the CDR3, the DNA is TGCGCCAGCAGCTTAACGACAGGGGTCAACACTGAAGCTTTCTTT. V and J are TRBV5-1 and TRBJ1-1, with 8 bases lining up with TRBD1. Trimming cost V 2 bases and J 2 bases; bases outside gene matches: 5. The CDR3 sequence is 15 residues long. Germline V gene lookup returns CDR1 SGHRS and CDR2 YFSETQ.

The chain uses TRBV11-2 and TRBJ1-3, with 7 bases lining up with TRBD1. V gave up 4 bases and J gave up 0 bases; unmatched junction bases: 6. Per germline, CDR1 SGHAT and CDR2 FQNNGV. This CDR3 comprises 16 residues. The CDR3 protein is CASSSGTALSGNTIYF. The CDR3 bases are TGTGCCAGCAGCTCTGGGACAGCCCTCTCTGGAAACACCATATATTTT. The whole variable domain, filled in from reference TRBV11-2 and TRBJ1-3, reads EAGVAQSPRYKIIEKRQSVAFWCNPISGHATLYWYQQILGQGPKLLIQFQNNGVVDDSQLPKDRFSAERLKGVDSTLKIQPAKLEDSAVYLCASSSGTALSGNTIYFGEGSWLTVV.

The V call is TRBV10-3, the J call TRBJ1-5, with D unclear. The CDR3 is 13 amino acids. CDR1 and CDR2 (germline): ENHRY, SYGVKD. The germline V and J ends were trimmed by 0 bases and 7 bases, with 7 bases remaining between them. Here the CDR3 DNA reads TGTGCCATCAGTGAGTCCTCGCCCCAGCCCCAGCATTTT. It encodes CAISESSPQPQHF.

The chain uses TRBV25-1 and TRBJ2-1; D perhaps matches TRBD1 (5 bases). The CDR3 covers 12 residues. V was pared by 8 bases and J by 5 bases, with 10 bases between. The V gene's germline CDR1 is MGHDK and CDR2 SYGVNS. The CDR3 sequence: CASAPRDNEQFF. CDR3 nucleotides: TGTGCCAGCGCCCCCAGGGACAATGAGCAGTTCTTC.

V is TRBV5-7 and J is TRBJ1-6; D is ambiguous. TRBV5-7 is an ORF; its function is uncertain. The CDR3 has 16 residues. Trimming stripped 5 bases from V and 3 bases from J, with 15 bases between. CDR3 coding DNA: TGTGCCAGCAGGGCGAGCACGAATATCTATAATTCACCCCTCCACTTT. As protein: CASRASTNIYNSPLHF.

The CDR3 nucleotides read TGTGCCAGCAGCTTAGAGGAGGTCGGTGAGCAGTTCTTC. This encodes CASSLEEVGEQFF. The gene calls are TRBV11-3 and TRBJ2-1; D is possibly TRBD2 (5 bases). Trimming took 0 bases from V and 9 from J, leaving 9 bases between them. CDR1 is SGHNT and CDR2 is YENEEA in the germline V gene. The CDR3 sequence is 13 residues long.

This clone was seen only a few times. The V gene is TRBV9, the J gene TRBJ2-3, with 7 bases fitting TRBD2. The V gene's germline CDR1 is SGDLS and CDR2 YYNGEE. The ends lost 0 bases at V and 5 bases at J; junction bases unmatched: 6. The CDR3 extends over 15 amino acids. The CDR3 DNA sequence: TGTGCCAGCAGCGTAGAAGGGCGGGAGTTAGATACGCAGTATTTT. This sequence encodes CASSVEGRELDTQYF.

This chain connects TRBV10-3 to TRBJ2-1, with D unclear. CDR3 length: 13 residues. The V gene lost 0 bases and the J gene lost 8 bases, with 8 bases spanning the gap. Looked up from germline, CDR1 is ENHRY and CDR2 is SYGVKD. The CDR3 DNA reads TGTGCCATCAGTGAGTCGCCTGAATATGAGCAGTTCTTC. Translation: CAISESPEYEQFF.

The chain combines TRBV19 with TRBJ2-7; the D is unclear. Germline CDR1 is LNHDA and CDR2 is SQIVND (reference sequence). Trimming took off 3 bases at V and 1 base at J, with 10 bases between the two ends. CDR3 length: 14 amino acids. The CDR3 bases are TGTGCCAGTAGTATGGGCGGAAGATCCTACGAGCAGTACTTC. Translated, it gives CASSMGGRSYEQYF. The full variable domain, rest sourced from reference TRBV19 and TRBJ2-7, is DGGITQSPKYLFRKEGQNVTLSCEQNLNHDAMYWYRQDPGQGLRLIYYSQIVNDFQKGDIAEGYSVSREKKESFPLTVTSAQKNPTAFYLCASSMGGRSYEQYFGPGTRLTVT.

The V gene is TRBV5-1, the J gene TRBJ1-4, with TRBD1 matching 7 bases. With V trimmed by 5 bases and J by 6 bases, 13 bases remained unmatched. Germline V lookup: CDR1 SGHRS, CDR2 YFSETQ. The CDR3 spans 16 residues. The CDR3 coding sequence is TGCGCCAGCAGATTAGAACCGGGACAGAGTGATGAAAAACTGTTTTTT. It encodes CASRLEPGQSDEKLFF. The full variable domain, in which reference TRBV5-1 and TRBJ1-4 provide the parts outside the CDR3, is KAGVTQTPRYLIKTRGQQVTLSCSPISGHRSVSWYQQTPGQGLQFLFEYFSETQRNKGNFPGRFSGRQFSNSRSEMNVSTLELGDSALYLCASRLEPGQSDEKLFFGSGTQLSVL.

CDR3 residues: CASSQGNGVRNEKLFF. The CDR3 bases are TGCGCCAGCAGCCAAGGAAATGGGGTTAGGAATGAAAAACTGTTTTTT. The chain is built from TRBV4-1 and TRBJ1-4; unclear D gene. This CDR3 region has 16 residues. Looked up from germline, CDR1 is MGHRA and CDR2 is YSYEKL. V shed 1 base and J shed 5 bases, with 14 bases lying between them.

The chain joins TRBV7-2 to TRBJ1-1; D gene ambiguous. The V end was cut by 3 bases, the J end by 1 base, with 3 bases between. Germline CDR1 is SGHTA and CDR2 is FQGNSA. CDR3 size: 12 residues. Here the CDR3 DNA reads TGTGCCAGCAGCTTGGAGAACACTGAAGCTTTCTTT. This translates into CASSLENTEAFF.

The rearrangement joins TRBV7-9 to TRBJ1-1; 11 positions match TRBD1. Losses at the gene ends were 1 base for V and 4 bases for J; bases not matched to a gene: 5. Germline V CDR1 and CDR2: SEHNR, FQNEAQ (reference sequence). This CDR3 spans 16 amino acids. CDR3 DNA: TGTGCCAGCAGCTTAGGGACAGGGGGCACGACCACTGAAGCTTTCTTT. It codes for CASSLGTGGTTTEAFF.

The chain recombines TRBV11-2 with TRBJ2-2; TRBD1 agrees at 7 bases. Germline CDR1 and CDR2: SGHAT and FQNNGV. The CDR3 covers 18 residues. J gave up 0 bases and V 2 bases, and 9 bases lay outside the gene matches. CDR3 protein: CASSLQDRDLTNTGELFF. The CDR3 DNA reads as TGTGCCAGCAGCTTACAAGACAGGGATCTCACGAACACCGGGGAGCTGTTTTTT.

The genes are TRBV7-2 and TRBJ2-3; D is possibly TRBD1 (5 bases). CDR1 is SGHTA, CDR2 FQGNSA, per germline. Trimming shortened V by 1 base and J by 2 bases, and 7 bases separated the two germline ends. This CDR3 has 14 residues. CDR3: CASSLEGITDTQYF. The CDR3 nucleotides read TGTGCCAGCAGCTTAGAGGGGATCACAGATACGCAGTATTTT.

This clone was found once. CDR3 sequence: CASSFRTSGSSGEQYF. The CDR3 DNA reads as TGTGCCAGCAGCTTTCGGACTAGCGGGAGCTCTGGCGAGCAGTACTTC. This chain connects TRBV11-3 to TRBJ2-7; 13 positions agree with TRBD2. There are 16 residues in the CDR3. With V trimmed by 3 bases and J by 6 bases, 8 bases remained unmatched. Germline V lookup: CDR1 SGHNT, CDR2 YENEEA.

The J gene is TRBJ2-7, the V gene TRBV6-4, with 9 bases identical to TRBD2. Per the germline V gene, CDR1 is MRHNA and CDR2 is SNTAGT. V trimming: 6 bases; J trimming: 6 bases; junction bases outside the gene matches: 12. The CDR3 totals 15 residues. CDR3 nucleotide sequence: TGTGCCAGCAGAATTTCGGCTAGCGGGGAGGCCGAGCAGTACTTC. Translated, it gives CASRISASGEAEQYF.